These 11 T cell receptor beta chains came from one sample sequenced in a study of vaccination and CD4 T cells after COVID-19. Sequenced with the Oncomine TCR Beta short-read assay was DNA taken from cultured CD4+ T cells. TCRdb re-called the PCR reads with MiXCR, one entry per CDR3 protein. There are 20,000 to 25,000 distinct CDR3 sequences in the sample; around a third occur only once, and under 15% lies in the top ten. The treatment was: roughly nine-day PBMC culture with coronavirus spike peptide pools or control peptides (ViraFEST assay). These TCRs are of unknown antigen specificity. The sequenced material came from cultured CD4+ T cells from blood. The origin of the receptors is a human donor with COVID-19.

This clonotype showed up just a few times. This sequence joins TRBV12-3 or TRBV12-4 and TRBJ2-2; 8 bases match TRBD2. This CDR3 comprises 18 residues. Trimming removed 2 bases from V and 4 bases from J; junction bases left unmatched: 12. The CDR3 DNA reads as TGTGCCAGCAGTTTACGTGCGGGGGGCATGCGAGGCACCGGGGAGCTGTTTTTT. It translates to CASSLRAGGMRGTGELFF.

This clonotype occurred a few times. The chain couples TRBV11-3 to TRBJ2-2; a weak D match, TRBD1 (6 bases). The CDR3 has 12 amino acids. Trimming left V 5 bases short and J 7 bases short, with 8 bases between. Germline V lookup: CDR1 SGHNT, CDR2 YENEEA. The CDR3 DNA is TGTGCCAGCAGCCCGGACAGCGGGGAGCTGTTTTTT. It encodes CASSPDSGELFF.

By share, this clonotype counts as medium-sized. CDR3 bases: TGTGCCACCGGCCGGGACAGGGGGAATCAGCCCCAGCATTTT. Translating it yields CATGRDRGNQPQHF. The chain is built from TRBV15 and TRBJ1-5; 11 bases map to TRBD1. Germline V gene data show CDR1 as LNHNV and CDR2 as YYDKDF (reference sequence). The CDR3 totals 14 residues. V lost 8 bases and J lost 4; bases outside the gene matches: 4.

This clonotype occurred a few times. The V call is TRBV6-1, the J call TRBJ1-5; 7 bases map to TRBD1. The CDR3 sequence is 13 residues long. V gave up 6 bases and J gave up 7 bases; unmatched junction bases: 6. Germline loops: CDR1 MNHNS, CDR2 SASEGT. CDR3 bases: TGTGCCAGCAGGAGCACAGGGGACCAGCCCCAGCATTTT. Protein: CASRSTGDQPQHF.

This clonotype has a handful of counts. This chain links TRBV20-1 with TRBJ2-3; D possibly corresponds to TRBD1 (6 bases). Germline CDR1 reads DFQATT; CDR2 reads SNEGSKA (reference sequence). The V and J ends lost 3 bases and 2 bases respectively, with 9 bases between them. This CDR3 has 13 amino acids. The CDR3 DNA follows: TGCAGTGCTAGGGACAGCAACACAGATACGCAGTATTTT. Amino acid sequence: CSARDSNTDTQYF.

This clonotype was seen a handful of times. The CDR3 coding sequence is TGTGCCAGCAGCTTATCCTCCGACCGGTCTCCTGACACTGAAGCTTTCTTT. This translates into CASSLSSDRSPDTEAFF. The V and J genes are TRBV7-2 and TRBJ1-1; D unresolved. CDR1 and CDR2 (germline): SGHTA, FQGNSA. The CDR3 runs 17 residues. Trimming took off 2 bases at V and 3 bases at J, with 19 bases between the two ends.

In this sample, this clonotype turned up a few times. The chain is built from TRBV6-1 and TRBJ2-1; D is ambiguous. V lost 7 bases and J lost 5, with 9 bases in between. Germline CDR1 MNHNS, CDR2 SASEGT. The CDR3 runs to 12 residues. The CDR3 coding sequence is TGTGCCAGCACTCCTCGAAACAATGAGCAGTTCTTC. Translated, it gives CASTPRNNEQFF.

In this sample, this clonotype turned up a few times. The V gene is TRBV7-2, the J gene TRBJ2-5, with 9 positions matching TRBD2. This CDR3 is built from 15 residues. V gave up 5 bases and J gave up 4 bases; unmatched junction bases: 8. Germline CDR1 is SGHTA and CDR2 is FQGNSA. CDR3 DNA sequence: TGTGCCAGCAGCCCCGGAGGAGCGGGGGGAGAGACCCAGTACTTC. Its protein is CASSPGGAGGETQYF.

The chain uses TRBV28 and TRBJ2-7, with D uncertain. The CDR3 spans 15 residues. In germline, CDR1 is MDHEN, CDR2 SYDVKM. Trimming shortened V by 5 bases and J by 1 base, and 15 bases separated the two germline ends. The chain's CDR3 is CASSPAGAYSYEQYF. The CDR3 nucleotides read TGTGCCAGCAGTCCCGCAGGCGCTTATTCCTACGAGCAGTACTTC.

The table lists this clonotype with a few counts. CDR3 loop: CASSPPVGGNSYNSPLHF. The CDR3 DNA reads as TGTGCCAGCAGCCCCCCCGTTGGCGGGAACTCCTATAATTCACCCCTCCACTTT. The chain employs TRBV7-2 and TRBJ1-6; D is ambiguous. This CDR3 comprises 18 residues. The V and J ends lost 5 bases and 0 bases respectively, with 17 bases between them. The germline gives CDR1 SGHTA, CDR2 FQGNSA.

This clonotype occurred a few times. The rearrangement uses TRBV30 and TRBJ1-6; D remains ambiguous. The CDR3 runs 15 residues. CDR1 and CDR2 from the germline V gene are GTSNPN and SVGIG (reference sequence). The germline V and J ends were trimmed by 3 bases and 10 bases, with 19 bases remaining between them. CDR3 sequence (DNA): TGTGCCTGGAGGGGCCACGGGAGGGATTGGTCACCCCTCCACTTT. It codes for CAWRGHGRDWSPLHF.